This passage covers 17 T cell receptor beta chains from one sample sequenced in a study of graft-versus-host responses after intestinal transplantation (dated by TCRdb to the early 2020s). The library relied on the immunoSEQ multiplex PCR assay. TCRdb obtained this table from immuneACCESS and retained in-frame rearrangements with V and J assigned. These tables miss some clones; where compared with another copy, unresolved V genes account for less than half of the shortfall, and the remainder is unexplained. This sample gives roughly 110,000 clones in total; roughly 87% of them show up just once. The ten top clones hold less than 0.85% of the sample. These receptors have no known antigen. In the paper's terms, the time point label means: cells obtained before transplantation from donor or recipient. Here the sequenced sample was unstimulated CD4+ T cells sorted from spleen or lymph node cells, taken before transplant. Receptors were obtained from a human donor who was the organ donor for an intestinal transplant.

The chain has TRBV11-2 and TRBJ1-6; 7 nucleotides align to TRBD1. With V trimmed by 5 bases and J by 3 bases, 7 bases remained unmatched. This CDR3 has 16 residues. The germline V gene has CDR1 SGHAT and CDR2 FQNNGV. CDR3 bases: TGTGCCAGCAGCCAACAGGGGAGTATCTATAATTCACCCCTCCACTTT. As protein: CASSQQGSIYNSPLHF.

The chain has TRBV7-9 and TRBJ1-2, with D possibly being TRBD1 (5 bases). Germline V gives CDR1 SEHNR, CDR2 FQNEAQ (reference sequence). The CDR3 runs to 16 residues. The V end was cut by 5 bases, the J end by 0 bases, with 16 bases between. The DNA of the CDR3 is TGTGCCAGCAGCCAGGGCAGTCCACGAACTAACTATGGCTACACCTTC. It codes for CASSQGSPRTNYGYTF.

CDR3 nucleotides: TGTGCCAGCAGAATAGAGGGACTTTTTAACAATGAGCAGTTCTTC. It translates to CASRIEGLFNNEQFF. This sequence joins TRBV6-5 and TRBJ2-1; TRBD2 might be the D (6 bases). The V and J ends lost 6 bases and 5 bases respectively, with 17 bases between them. This CDR3 spans 15 amino acids. Germline V gives CDR1 MNHEY, CDR2 SVGAGI.

The genes are TRBV9 and TRBJ2-1; the D is unclear. The CDR3 loop spans 15 amino acids. V lost 0 bases and J lost 0, with 7 bases in between. CDR1 is SGDLS, CDR2 YYNGEE, per germline. The DNA for the CDR3 is TGTGCCAGCAGCGTAGGGCAGATCTCCTACAATGAGCAGTTCTTC. Encoded protein: CASSVGQISYNEQFF.

This chain uses TRBV2 with TRBJ2-1, with D maybe TRBD2 (7 bases). Per the germline V gene, CDR1 is SNHLY and CDR2 is FYNNEI. The CDR3 is made up of 15 amino acids. V was cut by 3 bases and J by 6 bases, with 15 bases left in between. CDR3 DNA sequence: TGTGCCAGCAGTGACGTCGGGGGGCCGGGCAATGAGCAGTTCTTC. This codes for CASSDVGGPGNEQFF. The whole variable domain, filled in from reference TRBV2 and TRBJ2-1, reads EPEVTQTPSHQVTQMGQEVILRCVPISNHLYFYWYRQILGQKVEFLVSFYNNEISEKSEIFDDQFSVERPDGSNFTLKIRSTKLEDSAMYFCASSDVGGPGNEQFFGPGTRLTVL.

A word on this clone: Other DNA sequences of this sample code for an identical CDR3. The V call is TRBV11-2, the J call TRBJ2-7; 10 nucleotides agree with TRBD2. V was pared by 5 bases and J by 2 bases, with 12 bases of the junction left unmatched. This CDR3 is 17 amino acids long. Germline V gives CDR1 SGHAT, CDR2 FQNNGV. The CDR3 region is CASSQRLGTSETYEQYF. The DNA of the CDR3 is TGTGCCAGCAGCCAACGCCTAGGGACTAGCGAGACCTACGAGCAGTACTTC.

V usage is TRBV11-1 and J usage is TRBJ2-2, with D unclear. V was cut by 6 bases and J by 0 bases, with 17 bases left in between. Germline V gives CDR1 SGHAT, CDR2 FQDESV (reference sequence). This CDR3 has 17 residues. DNA of the CDR3: TGTGCCAGCAGAACAAGGTCAGGCGTCTCGAACACCGGGGAGCTGTTTTTT. The encoded protein is CASRTRSGVSNTGELFF.

V gene TRBV7-9 combines with J gene TRBJ2-7; D gene uncertain. The CDR3 consists of 14 residues. Deletions cut 2 bases from V and 5 bases from J, with 13 bases between. Germline V gene sequence: CDR1 SEHNR, CDR2 FQNEAQ (reference sequence). CDR3 amino acids: CASSLLGPGNEQYF. The DNA of the CDR3 is TGTGCCAGCAGCTTATTGGGTCCTGGGAACGAGCAGTACTTC. The whole variable domain, remainder taken from reference TRBV7-9 and TRBJ2-7, is DTGVSQNPRHKITKRGQNVTFRCDPISEHNRLYWYRQTLGQGPEFLTYFQNEAQLEKSRLLSDRFSAERPKGSFSTLEIQRTEQGDSAMYLCASSLLGPGNEQYFGPGTRLTVT.

This CDR3 is CASSSERRSGYGYTF. CDR3 nucleotides: TGTGCCAGCAGCTCCGAGAGGCGGTCAGGGTATGGCTACACCTTC. J is TRBJ1-2 and V is TRBV7-2; D perhaps matches TRBD1 (5 bases). Trimming removed 4 bases at V and 5 bases at J, with 17 bases between. CDR1 and CDR2 (germline): SGHTA, FQGNSA. This CDR3 is built from 15 residues. The whole variable domain, remainder taken from reference TRBV7-2 and TRBJ1-2, is GAGVSQSPSNKVTEKGKDVELRCDPISGHTALYWYRQSLGQGLEFLIYFQGNSAPDKSGLPSDRFSAERTGGSVSTLTIQRTQQEDSAVYLCASSSERRSGYGYTFGSGTRLTVV.

The chain carries TRBV2 and TRBJ1-1, with D unresolved. The V end lost 8 bases, the J end lost 2 bases, and 6 bases lay between the germline ends. Germline CDR1 is SNHLY and CDR2 is FYNNEI. The CDR3 runs 11 residues. CDR3 amino acids: CASGRNTEAFF. The CDR3 coding sequence is TGTGCCAGCGGGCGAAACACTGAAGCTTTCTTT. Drawing the rest from reference TRBV2 and TRBJ1-1, the complete variable domain is EPEVTQTPSHQVTQMGQEVILRCVPISNHLYFYWYRQILGQKVEFLVSFYNNEISEKSEIFDDQFSVERPDGSNFTLKIRSTKLEDSAMYFCASGRNTEAFFGQGTRLTVV.

V gene TRBV5-4 combines with J gene TRBJ1-3; D remains ambiguous. The V gene lost 4 bases and the J gene lost 8 bases, with 16 bases spanning the gap. Germline assignment: CDR1 SGHNT and CDR2 YYREEE (reference sequence). The CDR3 length is 14 residues. Written as DNA, the CDR3 is TGTGCCAGCAGCCTATGGGGTCAGGTCCACACCATATATTTT. It is translated as CASSLWGQVHTIYF.

This chain joins TRBV6-5 and TRBJ2-2; D gene uncertain. V dropped 0 bases and J dropped 5 bases, with 10 bases sitting between them. Germline V gene lookup returns CDR1 MNHEY and CDR2 SVGAGI. This CDR3 spans 15 amino acids. CDR3 region: CASSYSISQTGELFF. The CDR3 bases are TGTGCCAGCAGTTACTCGATCAGTCAGACCGGGGAGCTGTTTTTT.

This clone was counted once. The chain links TRBV19 to TRBJ1-5; D remains unclear. Trimming cost V 6 bases and J 0 bases, with 12 bases left between them. CDR1 and CDR2 (germline): LNHDA, SQIVND (reference sequence). This CDR3 has 15 amino acids. This CDR3 reads CASSNGRYSNQPQHF. CDR3 coding DNA: TGTGCCAGTAGCAACGGGAGATATAGCAATCAGCCCCAGCATTTT. Full variable domain (outside the CDR3, taken from reference TRBV19 and TRBJ1-5): DGGITQSPKYLFRKEGQNVTLSCEQNLNHDAMYWYRQDPGQGLRLIYYSQIVNDFQKGDIAEGYSVSREKKESFPLTVTSAQKNPTAFYLCASSNGRYSNQPQHFGDGTRLSIL.

The CDR3 nucleotides read TGCGCCAGCAGCTTTGGTGGCGTGGCCGGGGAGCTGTTTTTT. Translating it yields CASSFGGVAGELFF. V is TRBV5-1 and J is TRBJ2-2; no firm D call. This CDR3 contains 14 residues. Germline CDR1 SGHRS, CDR2 YFSETQ. Between the trimmed V and J ends, which lost 2 bases and 6 bases, there was a span of 11 bases. The full variable domain, in which reference TRBV5-1 and TRBJ2-2 provide the parts outside the CDR3, is KAGVTQTPRYLIKTRGQQVTLSCSPISGHRSVSWYQQTPGQGLQFLFEYFSETQRNKGNFPGRFSGRQFSNSRSEMNVSTLELGDSALYLCASSFGGVAGELFFGEGSRLTVL.

This clone was seen just once. The identical CDR3 is also encoded by other nucleotide sequences in the sample. The chain employs TRBV5-1 and TRBJ1-3; D not certain. Germline lookup yields CDR1 SGHRS and CDR2 YFSETQ. V was shortened by 0 bases and J by 0 bases, with 4 bases between the two germline ends. This CDR3 is 14 amino acids long. The CDR3 loop reads CASSLGTSGNTIYF. The CDR3 DNA reads as TGCGCCAGCAGCTTGGGGACCTCTGGAAACACCATATATTTT.

V usage is TRBV11-1 and J usage is TRBJ2-1; 11 positions agree with TRBD2. From germline, CDR1 is SGHAT and CDR2 FQDESV (reference sequence). V lost 5 bases and J lost 4; bases outside the gene matches: 4. There are 15 residues in the CDR3. The CDR3: CASSATSGDYNEQFF. The CDR3 DNA reads TGTGCCAGCAGCGCGACTAGCGGGGATTACAATGAGCAGTTCTTC.

This chain joins TRBV5-1 and TRBJ2-5; 8 positions agree with TRBD1. V lost 3 bases, J lost 3 bases, and 4 bases stayed unmatched. CDR1 is SGHRS, CDR2 YFSETQ, per germline. The CDR3 loop spans 14 amino acids. The CDR3 loop is CASSSGGAEETQYF. The CDR3 bases are TGCGCCAGCAGCTCAGGGGGCGCGGAAGAGACCCAGTACTTC.